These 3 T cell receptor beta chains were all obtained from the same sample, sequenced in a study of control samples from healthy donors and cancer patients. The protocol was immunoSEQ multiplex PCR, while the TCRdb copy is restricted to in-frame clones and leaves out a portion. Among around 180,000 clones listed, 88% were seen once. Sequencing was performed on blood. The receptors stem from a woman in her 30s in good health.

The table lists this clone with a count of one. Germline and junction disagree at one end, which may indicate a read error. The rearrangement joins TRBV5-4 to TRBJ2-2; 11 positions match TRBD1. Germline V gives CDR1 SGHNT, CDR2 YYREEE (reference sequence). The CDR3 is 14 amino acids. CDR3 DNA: TGTGCCAGCAGGTTGGACAGGGGGCTCGGGGAGCTGTTTTTT. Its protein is CASRLDRGLGELFF. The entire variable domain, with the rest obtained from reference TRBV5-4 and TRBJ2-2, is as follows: ETGVTQSPTHLIKTRGQQVTLRCSSQSGHNTVSWYQQALGQGPQFIFQYYREEENGRGNFPPRFSGLQFPNYSSELNVNALELDDSALYLCASRLDRGLGELFFGEGSRLTVL.

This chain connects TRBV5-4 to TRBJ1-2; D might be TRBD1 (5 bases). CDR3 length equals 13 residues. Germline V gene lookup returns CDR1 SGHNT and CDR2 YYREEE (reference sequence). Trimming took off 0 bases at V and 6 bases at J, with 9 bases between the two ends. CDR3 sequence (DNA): TGTGCCAGCAGCTTGGCCAAAGGGGATGGCTACACCTTC. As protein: CASSLAKGDGYTF.

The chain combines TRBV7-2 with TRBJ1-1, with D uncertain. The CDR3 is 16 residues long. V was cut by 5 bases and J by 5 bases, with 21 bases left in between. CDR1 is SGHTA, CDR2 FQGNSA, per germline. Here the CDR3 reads CASSAHPSRTFTEAFF. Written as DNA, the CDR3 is TGTGCCAGCAGCGCACACCCATCGAGAACCTTTACTGAAGCTTTCTTT. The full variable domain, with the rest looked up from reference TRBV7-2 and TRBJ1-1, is GAGVSQSPSNKVTEKGKDVELRCDPISGHTALYWYRQSLGQGLEFLIYFQGNSAPDKSGLPSDRFSAERTGGSVSTLTIQRTQQEDSAVYLCASSAHPSRTFTEAFFGQGTRLTVV.